This is a list of T cell receptor beta chains from one sample in a study of OX40 agonist ivuxolimab in advanced cancers. Using immunoSEQ multiplex PCR, the repertoire was profiled, and TCRdb retains in-frame clones only, with some absent. The sample includes approximately 82,000 clones, 86% of them seen just once. Sequences were derived from CD4+ or CD8+ T cells sorted from blood, sampled in a trial of the OX40 agonist ivuxolimab. These receptors all come from an adult with an advanced solid tumor such as melanoma, head and neck, liver or kidney cancer. CDR3s include the opening cysteine and the closing phenylalanine or tryptophan. The D gene is left open where the match is weak. Only some rows state a clone size, as once, few, many or a class for expanded clones.

D: NA
J: TRBJ1-3
size: NA
V: TRBV28
DNA: TGTGCCAGCAGTTTCCCGCGCCATGACTCTGGAAACACCATATATTTT
CDR3: CASSFPRHDSGNTIYF

D: TRBD1
J: TRBJ1-1
size: NA
V: TRBV25-1
DNA: TGTGCCAGCAGTGAAACAGGGGGCGCAAGTAGGGCTTTCTTT
CDR3: CASSETGGASRAFF

D: NA
J: TRBJ2-3
size: NA
V: TRBV15
DNA: TGTGCCACCAGCAGAGATTTGGCCAGAGGAGCCCGAGGTACGCAGTATTTT
CDR3: CATSRDLARGARGTQYF

D: TRBD1
J: TRBJ1-6
size: NA
V: TRBV5-1
DNA: TGCGCCAGCAGCTTTAACCGGGACAGCTATAATTCACCCCTCCACTTT
CDR3: CASSFNRDSYNSPLHF

D: NA
J: TRBJ1-1
size: NA
V: TRBV7-2
DNA: TGTGCCAGCAGCTTAAATATGGGGCCGACTGAAGCTTTCTTT
CDR3: CASSLNMGPTEAFF

D: NA
J: TRBJ1-5
size: NA
V: TRBV19
DNA: TGTGCCAGTAGTATAGCTGGCTATAGCAATCAGCCCCAGCATTTT
CDR3: CASSIAGYSNQPQHF

D: NA
J: TRBJ1-4
size: NA
V: TRBV23-1
DNA: TGCGCCTCCTCCGTTGAAAAACTGTTTTTT
CDR3: CASSVEKLFF

D: TRBD1
J: TRBJ2-7
size: NA
V: TRBV7-2
DNA: TGTGCCAGCAGCAGAGGGGGCCTAAGCGGAAAAATGGAGCAGTACTTC
CDR3: CASSRGGLSGKMEQYF

D: TRBD1
J: TRBJ1-5
size: once
V: TRBV30
DNA: TGTGCCTGGAGTCCCCAGGGACAGGGTTGGAATCAGCCCCAGCATTTT
CDR3: CAWSPQGQGWNQPQHF

D: NA
J: TRBJ2-7
size: NA
V: TRBV11-3
DNA: TGTGCCAGCAGCTTAACCGCGAGCTCCTACGAGCAGTACTTC
CDR3: CASSLTASSYEQYF

D: NA
J: TRBJ1-1
size: once
V: TRBV7-9
DNA: TGTGCCAGCAGCCCCCGACCGAACACTGAAGCTTTCTTT
CDR3: CASSPRPNTEAFF

D: TRBD1
J: TRBJ1-2
size: NA
V: TRBV6-5
DNA: TGTGCCAGCAGACGGACAGGGGATAAGGGCTACACCTTC
CDR3: CASRRTGDKGYTF

D: NA
J: TRBJ1-3
size: NA
V: TRBV30
DNA: TGTGCCTGGAGTCAGACAGTCGCCTCTGGAAACACCATATATTTT
CDR3: CAWSQTVASGNTIYF

D: TRBD2
J: TRBJ2-2
size: few
V: TRBV5-1
DNA: TGCGCCAGCAGCCTTGGACCGGGACTAGCCCCCGGGGAGCTGTTTTTT
CDR3: CASSLGPGLAPGELFF

D: NA
J: TRBJ1-1
size: NA
V: TRBV7-9
DNA: TGTGCCAGCAGCTTTCAAGGATGGGCTGATGATAACACTGAAGCTTTCTTT
CDR3: CASSFQGWADDNTEAFF